Described below is a single T cell receptor (beta chain) sequence and its context. TCRdb re-derived calls from the 5' RACE reads in MiXCR, one entry per CDR3 protein. The sample holds some 150,000 distinct CDR3 sequences; under 25% are singletons and the top ten take approximately 2.3%. The sample is drawn from a study of T-cell memory formation after mild COVID-19. Trimming left V 6 bases short and J 5 bases short, with 16 bases between. The length of the CDR3 is 14 residues. Germline V gene data show CDR1 as DFQATT and CDR2 as SNEGSKA (reference sequence). The sequencing input was PBMCs or a T cell subset sorted from them (not recorded which). This rearrangement joins TRBV20-1 to TRBJ2-2, with D possibly called TRBD1 or TRBD2 (5 bases each). This receptor was obtained from an adult woman who had mild COVID-19 (a few samples of this study predate the infection). Cell type and time point are not known. The CDR3 reads CSALEGLGTGELFF. DNA of the CDR3: TGCAGTGCACTAGAGGGGTTAGGAACCGGGGAGCTGTTTTTT.